This T cell receptor beta chain was observed in a study of T-cell memory formation after mild COVID-19 (dated by TCRdb to the early 2020s). In terms of the full investigation: TCR sequence clusters from the two donors were largely donor specific. Two young, previously healthy adult volunteers, one female and one male, were included in the cohort. In two donors, T-cell clones that expanded and contracted after mild COVID-19 were followed by sequencing TCRalpha and TCRbeta repertoires longitudinally.

The paper as a whole reports these results and caveats: Only a couple of mild cases were covered by the study, and larger cohorts that include severe cases with pre-infection samples were considered necessary. Some responding clones were found in pre-infection memory, which suggests that pre-existing cross-reactive memory T cells took part in the SARS-CoV-2 response. SARS-CoV-2 specificity of the second-wave clones peaking on day 37 was not confirmed. Contracting CD4+ clones turned up mainly in the CM and EM memory subsets, whereas EMRA was where CD8+ clones were enriched. Clones that contracted from day 15 to 85 showed balanced CD4/CD8 phenotypes, whereas a second wave of clones that expanded from day 15 to 37 leaned towards CD4+.

Ficoll-Paque density gradient centrifugation was the method used to isolate PBMCs. About this clonotype: The antigen this receptor binds is unknown. Base qualities are not at hand, and no much larger clone is one base apart.

TCRdb lists the instrument as Illumina NovaSeq 6000. TCRalpha and TCRbeta cDNA libraries were built by 5'RACE with constant-segment primers, adding sample barcodes and unique molecular identifiers. RNA was extracted from every sample with Trizol reagent. Amplification of the libraries took two PCR steps, and the second step added a second sample barcode plus Illumina TruSeq adapters. Sequencing of the libraries was done on an Illumina NovaSeq, producing 2 x 150 bp paired-end reads. Turning to the authors' computational methods: The reads were demultiplexed and collapsed into UMI-guided consensus sequences using migec v1.2.7. Using mixcr v2.1.11, UMI consensuses were aligned to TRA and TRB V and J templates and then assembled into clonotypes. Clonotypes were classified as expanded or contracted when called significant by both edgeR and NoisET, with noise models trained on biological replicates. For edgeR calls, the thresholds were a false discovery rate-adjusted p below 0.01 and a log2 fold-change of 1. As an exploratory analysis of dynamics, max-normalized trajectories of the 1000 most abundant clonotypes were examined with PCA combined with hierarchical clustering. Separately sequenced CD4+ and CD8+ repertoires were used to assign the CD4 or CD8 phenotype of responding clones. The public reads were reprocessed in TCRdb via fastp at Q25 and MiXCR, keeping in-frame beta chains. Every entry covers one CDR3 protein and lists the most common genes and DNA from its rows. TCRdb's processing, not the authors' own work, is the source of the V and J calls. The sample yields 280,000 or so distinct CDR3 sequences; more than 15% were counted once. The ten top clones hold under 30% of the sample.

This TCR was sampled from a man aged 18 to 29 who had mild COVID-19 (a few samples of this study predate the infection). The sample titles of this study are shuffled in the database, so cell type and time point are left out; the donor was told from shared clones. Sequenced material: PBMCs or a T cell subset sorted from them (not recorded which).

The CDR3 in this case is CSVPALRAIYRHGYGYTF. The nucleotide sequence reads as follows: TGCAGTGTTCCCGCTCTTCGGGCCATATACAGGCATGGCTATGGCTACACCTTC. This sequence uses TRBV20-1 and TRBJ1-2; matching of 5 bases hints at TRBD1 as the D gene. V was cut back by 7 bases and J by 4 bases, leaving a gap of 31 bases between them. CDR1 and CDR2, looked up from the germline V gene (reference sequence), are DFQATT and SNEGSKA. The CDR3 sequence holds 18 residues, the cysteine and phenylalanine included. The read is trimmed to its CDR3 DNA, 54 bases read in frame from base 1.